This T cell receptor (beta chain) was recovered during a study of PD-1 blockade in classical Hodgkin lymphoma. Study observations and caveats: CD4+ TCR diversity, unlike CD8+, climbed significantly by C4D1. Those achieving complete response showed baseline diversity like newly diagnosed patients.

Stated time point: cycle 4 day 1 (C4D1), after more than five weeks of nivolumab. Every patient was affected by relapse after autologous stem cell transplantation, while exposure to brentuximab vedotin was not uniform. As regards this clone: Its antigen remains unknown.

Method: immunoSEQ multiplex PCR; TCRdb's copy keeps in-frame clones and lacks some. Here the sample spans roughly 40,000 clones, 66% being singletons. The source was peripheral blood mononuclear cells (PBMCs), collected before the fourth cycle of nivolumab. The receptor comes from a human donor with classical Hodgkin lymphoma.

This CDR3 is CASTLGGATGTEAFF. Written as DNA, the CDR3 is TGTGCCAGCACCCTCGGAGGGGCGACAGGGACTGAAGCTTTCTTT. V and J are TRBV28 and TRBJ1-1; 7 nucleotides agree with TRBD1. Germline CDR1 is MDHEN and CDR2 is SYDVKM. The CDR3 loop spans 15 amino acids. V lost 7 bases and J lost 5; bases outside the gene matches: 13. The complete variable domain, with remaining parts taken from reference TRBV28 and TRBJ1-1, reads DVKVTQSSRYLVKRTGEKVFLECVQDMDHENMFWYRQDPGLGLRLIYFSYDVKMKEKGDIPEGYSVSREKKERFSLILESASTNQTSMYLCASTLGGATGTEAFFGQGTRLTVV.